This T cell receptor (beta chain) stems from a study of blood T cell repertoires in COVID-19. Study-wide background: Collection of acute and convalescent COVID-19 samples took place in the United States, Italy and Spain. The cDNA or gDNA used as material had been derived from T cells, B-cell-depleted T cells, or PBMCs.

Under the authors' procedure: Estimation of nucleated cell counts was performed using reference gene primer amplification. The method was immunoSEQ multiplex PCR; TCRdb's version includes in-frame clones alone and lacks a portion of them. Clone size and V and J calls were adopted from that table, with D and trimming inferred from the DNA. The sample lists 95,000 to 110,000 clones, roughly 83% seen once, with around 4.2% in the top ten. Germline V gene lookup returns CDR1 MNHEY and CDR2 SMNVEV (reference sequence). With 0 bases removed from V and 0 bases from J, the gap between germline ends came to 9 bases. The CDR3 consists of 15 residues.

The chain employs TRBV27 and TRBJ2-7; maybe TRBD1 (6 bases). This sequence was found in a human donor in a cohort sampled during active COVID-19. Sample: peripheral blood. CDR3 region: CASSLSPDSSYEQYF. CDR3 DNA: TGTGCCAGCAGTTTATCCCCGGACAGCTCCTACGAGCAGTACTTC.